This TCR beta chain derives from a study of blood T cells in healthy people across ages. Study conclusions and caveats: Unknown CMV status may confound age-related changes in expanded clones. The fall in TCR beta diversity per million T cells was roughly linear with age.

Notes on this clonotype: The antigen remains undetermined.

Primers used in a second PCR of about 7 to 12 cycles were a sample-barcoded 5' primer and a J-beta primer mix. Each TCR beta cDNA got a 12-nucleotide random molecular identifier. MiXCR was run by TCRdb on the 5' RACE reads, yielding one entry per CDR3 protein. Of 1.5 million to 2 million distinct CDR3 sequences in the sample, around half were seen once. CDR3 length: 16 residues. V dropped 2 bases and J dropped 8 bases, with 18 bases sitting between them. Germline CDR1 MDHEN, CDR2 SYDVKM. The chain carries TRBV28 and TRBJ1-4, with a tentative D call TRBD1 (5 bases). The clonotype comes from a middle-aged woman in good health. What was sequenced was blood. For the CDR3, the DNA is TGTGCCAGCAGTTTAGGATCAGGGCCGTTGTTCGAAAAACTGTTTTTT. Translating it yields CASSLGSGPLFEKLFF.